The T cell receptor beta chain under discussion was sequenced for a study of glioma-infiltrating T cells after dendritic cell vaccination. Study-level background: Dendritic cells derived from monocytes and pulsed with autologous tumor lysate formed the vaccine.

Time point of the sample: after dendritic cell vaccination, including at tumor progression/relapse. The repertoire was sequenced with immunoSEQ multiplex PCR; TCRdb's copy has only in-frame clones and lacks some. The table lists 70,000 to 90,000 clones, over 80% of them singletons. The CDR3 length is 16 residues. V dropped 2 bases and J dropped 0 bases, with 10 bases sitting between them. Looked up from germline, CDR1 is SEHNR and CDR2 is FQNEAQ (reference sequence). The sequence derives from a human donor with glioblastoma. The chain is built from TRBV7-9 and TRBJ1-4; D is unclear. Sequences were derived from blood, sampled after dendritic cell vaccination. In DNA form, the CDR3 reads TGTGCCAGCAGCTTACCAGTGACTGCAACTAATGAAAAACTGTTTTTT. Translating gives CASSLPVTATNEKLFF.